Listed below are T cell receptor beta chains from one sample, sequenced in a study of blood T cell repertoires in COVID-19. Using immunoSEQ multiplex PCR, the repertoire was profiled, and TCRdb retains in-frame clones only, with some absent. Here the sample spans some 230,000 clones, around 83% being singletons. Source material: peripheral blood. All receptors come from a woman aged 45 to 65 with COVID-19, enrolled during active disease. Each CDR3 is given with its conserved first and last residue. D genes are given only for firm matches. Not every row has a clone size; where given, it reads once, few, many or a size class.

>TRBJ1-4|.|.|TRBV6-2/TRBV6-3
CASSFALSGKLFF
TGTGCCAGCAGCTTCGCCCTATCAGGAAAACTGTTTTTT
>TRBJ1-3|TRBD1|.|TRBV3-1/TRBV3-2
CASSHPGGAGNTIYF
TGTGCCAGCAGCCACCCAGGGGGCGCGGGAAACACCATATATTTT
>TRBJ2-3|.|.|TRBV19
CATGLLSTDTQYF
TGTGCCACAGGACTTCTGAGCACAGATACGCAGTATTTT
>TRBJ2-2|.|.|TRBV11-2
CASSLLAGAYTGELFF
TGTGCCAGCAGCTTATTGGCAGGGGCGTACACCGGGGAGCTGTTTTTT
>TRBJ1-5|TRBD1|.|TRBV10-3
CAIGTGNQPQHF
TGTGCCATCGGGACAGGAAATCAGCCCCAGCATTTT
>TRBJ2-3|TRBD1|.|TRBV5-1
CASSLGTGKDTQYF
TGCGCCAGCAGCCTCGGGACAGGGAAAGATACGCAGTATTTT
>TRBJ2-4|.|.|TRBV3-1/TRBV3-2
CASSQDFSLLRGAKNIQYF
TGTGCCAGCAGCCAAGATTTCAGCCTCCTAAGGGGAGCCAAAAACATTCAGTACTTC
>TRBJ1-2|.|.|TRBV14
CASSQVRGDGYTF
TGTGCCAGCAGCCAAGTCCGGGGTGATGGCTACACCTTC
>TRBJ1-2|TRBD1|few|TRBV6-5
CASRDWTGYGYTF
TGTGCCAGCAGGGATTGGACAGGGTATGGCTACACCTTC
>TRBJ2-3|TRBD1|.|TRBV5-1
CASSVGQGTDTQYF
TGCGCCAGCAGCGTGGGACAGGGCACAGATACGCAGTATTTT
>TRBJ2-1|TRBD2|.|TRBV9
CASSVAGLAGGSYNEQFF
TGTGCCAGCAGCGTAGCGGGACTAGCGGGGGGCTCCTACAATGAGCAGTTCTTC
>TRBJ2-1|TRBD2|.|TRBV19
CASSIRAGDRNEQFF
TGTGCCAGTAGTATACGAGCGGGGGACCGGAATGAGCAGTTCTTC
>TRBJ2-5|.|.|TRBV2
CASTEGDKETQYF
TGTGCCAGCACCGAAGGAGATAAAGAGACCCAGTACTTC
>TRBJ2-2|TRBD1|.|TRBV29-1
CSVRQGADTGELFF
TGCAGCGTTCGGCAGGGGGCAGACACCGGGGAGCTGTTTTTT
>TRBJ2-7|TRBD2|few|TRBV7-8
CASSLTASGKYEQYF
TGTGCCAGCAGCCTAACGGCTAGCGGAAAATACGAGCAGTACTTC
>TRBJ2-1|TRBD2|.|TRBV3-1/TRBV3-2
CASSQARGGVAGLNGQFF
TGTGCCAGCAGCCAAGCCAGAGGCGGGGTAGCGGGCTTGAATGGGCAGTTCTTC
>TRBJ1-2|.|.|TRBV28
CASSQMAGRLGYGYTF
TGTGCCAGCAGCCAGATGGCAGGGCGGCTTGGCTATGGCTACACCTTC
>TRBJ2-5|TRBD1|.|TRBV7-2
CASSLAGTGAGETQYF
TGTGCCAGCAGCTTAGCTGGGACAGGGGCAGGAGAGACCCAGTACTTC
>TRBJ2-5|TRBD1|.|TRBV29-1
CSVGTGQGGQYF
TGCAGCGTCGGGACAGGGCAGGGAGGCCAGTACTTC
>TRBJ1-4|.|.|TRBV30
CAWSYSGKLFF
TGTGCCTGGAGTTATTCGGGAAAACTGTTTTTT
>TRBJ2-4|TRBD1|.|TRBV15
CATSRGKETGANIQYF
TGTGCCACCAGCAGAGGTAAAGAAACAGGGGCAAACATTCAGTACTTC
>TRBJ1-2|.|.|TRBV7-9
CASSPSDRRVGYTF
TGTGCCAGCAGCCCGTCAGACAGGAGAGTTGGCTACACCTTC
>TRBJ2-3|TRBD1|.|TRBV25-1
CASTQQGPGTDTQYF
TGTGCCAGCACACAACAGGGGCCCGGCACAGATACGCAGTATTTT
>TRBJ2-2|TRBD1|.|TRBV5-1
CASSLGQGFSATGELFF
TGCGCCAGCAGCCTAGGACAGGGATTTTCCGCTACCGGGGAGCTGTTTTTT
>TRBJ1-1|.|.|TRBV7-2
CASSFTGHPAQEAFF
TGTGCCAGCAGCTTTACAGGCCACCCAGCTCAGGAAGCTTTCTTT
>TRBJ2-5|.|.|TRBV10-2
CASSELQETQYF
TGCGCCAGCAGTGAGCTCCAAGAGACCCAGTACTTC
>TRBJ2-7|.|.|TRBV4-1
CASSQVFGQISYEQYF
TGCGCCAGCAGCCAAGTGTTCGGACAGATCTCCTACGAGCAGTACTTC
>TRBJ2-1|.|.|TRBV4-1
CASSQFRTPNEEQFF
TGCGCCAGCAGCCAATTTCGGACACCTAATGAGGAGCAGTTCTTC
>TRBJ1-1|.|.|TRBV6-5
CASSDDRFTEAFF
TGTGCCAGCAGCGATGACAGGTTCACTGAAGCTTTCTTT
>TRBJ1-1|TRBD1|.|TRBV12-5
CASGLVGGDRGTEAFF
TGTGCTAGTGGTTTGGTCGGAGGGGACAGGGGAACTGAAGCTTTCTTT
>TRBJ2-2|TRBD2|.|TRBV6-6
CASSGGGAGELFF
TGTGCCAGCAGTGGGGGGGGTGCCGGGGAGCTGTTTTTT
>TRBJ2-6|.|.|TRBV21-1
CASSKGLSMVGEAGANVLTF
TGTGCCAGCAGCAAGGGACTGTCTATGGTCGGGGAAGCTGGGGCCAACGTCCTGACTTTC
>TRBJ1-4|.|.|TRBV15
CATSRDRTGPGEKLFF
TGTGCCACCAGCAGAGACCGTACAGGGCCGGGGGAAAAACTGTTTTTT
>TRBJ1-2|.|.|TRBV3-1/TRBV3-2
CASSQDQGNYGYTF
TGTGCCAGCAGCCAAGATCAGGGGAACTATGGCTACACCTTC
>TRBJ2-3|.|.|TRBV11-2
CASSAFTDTQYF
TGTGCCAGCAGCGCGTTCACAGATACGCAGTATTTT
>TRBJ2-3|.|.|TRBV7-2
CASSLDGRGPQDTQYF
TGTGCCAGCAGCTTAGATGGGCGGGGCCCGCAGGATACGCAGTATTTT
>TRBJ1-1|TRBD1|once|TRBV6-5
CASSYSGTVQNEAFF
TGTGCCAGCAGTTACTCGGGGACAGTTCAGAATGAAGCTTTCTTT
>TRBJ1-2|.|.|TRBV9
CASSGRRGRELYGYTF
TGTGCCAGCAGCGGACGACGGGGACGGGAGCTCTATGGCTACACCTTC
>TRBJ2-3|TRBD2|.|TRBV28
CASSASGGSSNTQYF
TGTGCCAGCAGTGCTAGCGGGGGGAGTTCAAATACGCAGTATTTT
>TRBJ2-6|.|.|TRBV7-3
CASSLTITGPDSGANVLTF
TGTGCCAGCAGCTTAACGATCACAGGGCCGGACTCTGGGGCCAACGTCCTGACTTTC
>TRBJ1-5|TRBD1|.|TRBV6-5
CASSSGTGNQPQHF
TGTGCCAGCAGCTCCGGGACAGGCAATCAGCCCCAGCATTTT
>TRBJ1-6|.|.|TRBV19
CASSMRSRQNSPLHF
TGTGCCAGTAGTATGCGGTCACGACAGAATTCACCCCTCCACTTT
>TRBJ2-7|TRBD2|.|TRBV7-9
CASSLVAGSSYEQYF
TGTGCCAGCAGCTTGGTAGCGGGGAGCTCCTACGAGCAGTACTTC
>TRBJ2-1|.|.|TRBV3-1/TRBV3-2
CASSQGGSYNEQFF
TGTGCCAGCAGCCAGGGGGGAAGCTACAATGAGCAGTTCTTC
>TRBJ2-3|TRBD2|.|TRBV24-1
CATEGTSGVSDTQYF
TGTGCCACTGAGGGGACTAGCGGGGTCTCAGATACGCAGTATTTT
>TRBJ2-7|.|.|TRBV9
CASSVETGTYEQYF
TGTGCCAGCAGCGTAGAAACAGGAACCTACGAGCAGTACTTC
>TRBJ2-5|.|.|TRBV19
CASSPGTGQETQYF
TGTGCCAGTTCCCCAGGTACGGGGCAAGAGACCCAGTACTTC
>TRBJ2-3|.|.|TRBV2
CASSGKGVASTDTQYF
TGTGCCAGCAGTGGCAAGGGGGTAGCTAGCACAGATACGCAGTATTTT
>TRBJ1-4|.|.|TRBV12-5
CASGLPSNEKLFF
TGTGCTAGTGGTTTGCCTTCTAATGAAAAACTGTTTTTT
>TRBJ2-4|.|.|TRBV5-1
CASSPQAATAKNIQYF
TGCGCCAGCAGCCCACAGGCTGCCACAGCCAAAAACATTCAGTACTTC
>TRBJ1-1|TRBD1|.|TRBV5-4
CASSPGQGRLDTEAFF
TGTGCCAGCAGCCCGGGACAGGGTAGACTGGATACTGAAGCTTTCTTT
>TRBJ2-3|.|once|TRBV13
CASSLIGGVSDTQYF
TGTGCCAGCAGCTTAATCGGAGGAGTTTCAGATACGCAGTATTTT
>TRBJ2-3|.|.|TRBV19
CASTHNSGLRRDTQYF
TGTGCCAGTACTCACAACAGCGGCCTACGGCGGGATACGCAGTATTTT
>TRBJ1-2|.|.|TRBV11-2
CASSRLRLPSNYGYTF
TGTGCCAGCAGCCGGCTGCGGCTCCCATCAAACTATGGCTACACCTTC